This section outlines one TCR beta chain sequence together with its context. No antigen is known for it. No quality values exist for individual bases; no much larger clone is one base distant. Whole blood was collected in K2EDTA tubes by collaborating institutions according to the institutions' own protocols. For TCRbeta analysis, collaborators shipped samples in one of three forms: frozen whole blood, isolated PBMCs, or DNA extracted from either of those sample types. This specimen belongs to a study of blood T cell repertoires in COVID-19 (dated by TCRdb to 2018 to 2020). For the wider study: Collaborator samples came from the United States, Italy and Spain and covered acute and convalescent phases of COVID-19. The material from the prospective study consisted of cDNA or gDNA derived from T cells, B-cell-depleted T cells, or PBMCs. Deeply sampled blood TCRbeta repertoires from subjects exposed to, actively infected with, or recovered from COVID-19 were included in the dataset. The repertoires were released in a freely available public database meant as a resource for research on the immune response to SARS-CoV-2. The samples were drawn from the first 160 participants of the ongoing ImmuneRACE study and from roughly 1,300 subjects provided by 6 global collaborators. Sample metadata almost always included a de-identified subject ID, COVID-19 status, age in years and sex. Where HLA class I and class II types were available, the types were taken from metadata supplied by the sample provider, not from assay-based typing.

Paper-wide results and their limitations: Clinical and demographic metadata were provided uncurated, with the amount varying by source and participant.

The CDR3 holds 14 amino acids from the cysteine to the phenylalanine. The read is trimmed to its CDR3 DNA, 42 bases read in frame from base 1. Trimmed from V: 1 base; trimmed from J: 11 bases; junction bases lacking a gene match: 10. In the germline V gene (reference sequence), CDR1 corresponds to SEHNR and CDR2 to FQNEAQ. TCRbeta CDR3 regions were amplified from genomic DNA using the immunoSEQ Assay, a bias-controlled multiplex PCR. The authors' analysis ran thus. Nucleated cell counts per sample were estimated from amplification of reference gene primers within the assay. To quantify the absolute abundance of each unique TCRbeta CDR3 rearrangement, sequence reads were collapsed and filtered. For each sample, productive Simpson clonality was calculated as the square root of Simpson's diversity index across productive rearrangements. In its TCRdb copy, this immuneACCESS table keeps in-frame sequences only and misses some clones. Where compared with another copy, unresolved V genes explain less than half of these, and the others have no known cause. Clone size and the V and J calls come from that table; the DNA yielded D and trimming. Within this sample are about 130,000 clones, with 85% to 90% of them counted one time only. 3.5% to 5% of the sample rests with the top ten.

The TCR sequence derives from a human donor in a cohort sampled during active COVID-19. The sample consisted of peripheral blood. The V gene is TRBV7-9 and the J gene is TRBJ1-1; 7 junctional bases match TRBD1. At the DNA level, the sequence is TGTGCCAGCAGCTTAGGGACAGGTCCTTTGAAGGCTTTCTTT. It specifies CASSLGTGPLKAFF.